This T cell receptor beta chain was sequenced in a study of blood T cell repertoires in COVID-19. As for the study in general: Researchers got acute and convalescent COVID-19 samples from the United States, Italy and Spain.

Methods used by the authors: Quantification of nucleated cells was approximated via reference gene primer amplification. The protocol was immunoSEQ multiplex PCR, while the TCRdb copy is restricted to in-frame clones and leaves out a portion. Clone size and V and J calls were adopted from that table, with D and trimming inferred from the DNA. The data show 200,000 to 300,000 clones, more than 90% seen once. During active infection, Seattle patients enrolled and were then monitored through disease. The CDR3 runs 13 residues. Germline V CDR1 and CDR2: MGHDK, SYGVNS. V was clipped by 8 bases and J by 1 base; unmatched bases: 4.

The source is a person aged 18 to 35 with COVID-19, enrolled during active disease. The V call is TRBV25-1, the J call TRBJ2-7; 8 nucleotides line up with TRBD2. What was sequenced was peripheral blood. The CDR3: CASGASGSYEQYF. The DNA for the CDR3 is TGTGCCAGCGGCGCTAGCGGGTCCTACGAGCAGTACTTC.